Listed below are T cell receptor beta chains from one sample, sequenced in a study of cytomegalovirus exposure and HLA in healthy donors. Sequenced by immunoSEQ multiplex PCR; TCRdb stores in-frame clones only, minus some. The sample holds 150,000 to 200,000 clones, approximately 86% seen once. The sequencing input was PBMCs. The receptors stem from a woman between 18 and 30 years old in good health and CMV-seronegative. The CDR3 runs from the conserved cysteine through the conserved F or W. A D gene is named only where the DNA matches it firmly. Rows may omit the clone size; those that give it use once, few, many or a size class.

abundance,d_gene,j_gene,v_gene,CDR3aa,CDR3nt
.,.,TRBJ2-1,TRBV4-3,CASSQTGDNEQFF,TGCGCCAGCAGCCAGACAGGAGACAATGAGCAGTTCTTC
once,TRBD1,TRBJ1-1,TRBV6-5,CASSYRPGQGFAEAFF,TGTGCCAGCAGTTACCGCCCGGGACAGGGGTTCGCTGAAGCTTTCTTT
.,TRBD2,TRBJ2-1,TRBV4-1,CASSQGGGPGNEQFF,TGCGCCAGCAGCCAAGGGGGAGGGCCGGGAAATGAGCAGTTCTTC
.,.,TRBJ2-3,TRBV11-2,CATELTDTQYF,TGTGCCACCGAGCTTACAGATACGCAGTATTTT
.,.,TRBJ1-4,TRBV30,CAWSVSTSGVKLFF,TGTGCCTGGAGTGTATCCACATCTGGTGTAAAACTGTTTTTT
.,.,TRBJ2-7,TRBV11-2,CASSRGVSNEQYF,TGTGCCAGCAGCCGGGGAGTAAGTAACGAGCAGTACTTC
few,.,TRBJ2-2,TRBV5-6,CASSLIPGVTGELFF,TGTGCCAGCAGCTTGATTCCAGGGGTGACCGGGGAGCTGTTTTTT
.,.,TRBJ1-6,TRBV5-1,CASSARDNSPLHF,TGCGCCAGCAGCGCCAGGGATAATTCACCCCTCCACTTT
.,.,TRBJ1-1,TRBV30,CAWSYYTEAFF,TGTGCCTGGAGTTATTACACTGAAGCTTTCTTT
.,.,TRBJ2-5,TRBV5-4,CASRTGGTQETQYF,TGTGCCAGCAGGACCGGGGGTACCCAAGAGACCCAGTACTTC
.,.,TRBJ1-6,TRBV15,CATSTHREGTDSPLHF,TGTGCCACCAGCACCCACAGGGAGGGCACCGATTCACCCCTCCACTTT
.,TRBD2,TRBJ2-2,TRBV7-9,CASSLGSGGTGELFF,TGTGCCAGCAGCTTAGGGAGCGGGGGAACCGGGGAGCTGTTTTTT
.,.,TRBJ1-2,TRBV5-6,CASSLEQASYTF,TGTGCCAGCAGCTTGGAACAGGCGAGCTACACCTTC
many,.,TRBJ1-1,TRBV4-1,CASSQVQGRASEAFF,TGCGCCAGCAGCCAAGTACAGGGACGAGCCTCTGAAGCTTTCTTT
.,TRBD1,TRBJ2-3,TRBV29-1,CSVAKGQSTDTQYF,TGCAGCGTTGCAAAGGGACAGAGCACAGATACGCAGTATTTT
few,.,TRBJ1-5,TRBV6-1,CASSSPSGRQPQHF,TGTGCCAGCAGTTCCCCCTCCGGGAGACAGCCCCAGCATTTT
.,TRBD1,TRBJ2-5,TRBV14,CASSHRPGQGAETQYF,TGTGCCAGCAGCCACAGACCGGGACAGGGGGCTGAGACCCAGTACTTC
.,.,TRBJ1-1,TRBV4-1,CASSPPSGTEAFF,TGCGCCAGCAGCCCCCCCTCCGGGACAGAAGCTTTCTTT
.,.,TRBJ1-6,TRBV5-6,CASSSPMGGSLHF,TGTGCCAGCAGCTCCCCAATGGGGGGATCCCTCCACTTT
many,.,TRBJ2-2,TRBV5-4,CASSGGSGLHTGELFF,TGTGCCAGCAGCGGAGGATCGGGACTTCACACCGGGGAGCTGTTTTTT
.,TRBD1,TRBJ1-5,TRBV19,CASSGDRTKAGQPQHF,TGTGCCAGTAGTGGGGACAGGACGAAGGCTGGTCAGCCCCAGCATTTT
.,TRBD2,TRBJ2-3,TRBV10-3,CAISPSGSRTDTQYF,TGTGCCATCAGTCCTAGCGGGAGCCGCACAGATACGCAGTATTTT
.,TRBD1,TRBJ2-7,TRBV20-1,CSPGQPREQYF,TGCAGTCCGGGACAGCCTCGGGAGCAGTACTTC
.,.,TRBJ2-7,TRBV19,CASSSVSYEQYF,TGTGCCAGTAGTTCCGTCTCCTACGAGCAGTACTTC
.,.,TRBJ2-7,TRBV4-3,CASSQENLSYEQYF,TGCGCCAGCAGCCAAGAAAACTTATCCTACGAGCAGTACTTC
.,TRBD2,TRBJ2-2,TRBV5-6,CASSWGVQGLAGAGELFF,TGTGCCAGCAGCTGGGGAGTCCAGGGACTAGCGGGGGCCGGGGAGCTGTTTTTT
.,TRBD1,TRBJ1-5,TRBV7-9,CASSRTGSNQPQHF,TGTGCCAGCAGCCGGACAGGGAGCAATCAGCCCCAGCATTTT
.,TRBD1,TRBJ1-2,TRBV29-1,CSDTSGTGGSGYTF,TGCAGCGACACATCCGGGACAGGGGGCTCTGGCTACACCTTC
.,.,TRBJ1-2,TRBV29-1,CSVEPEGGYTF,TGCAGCGTTGAACCCGAGGGTGGCTACACCTTC
.,TRBD1,TRBJ1-4,TRBV28,CASIRMTGDTTNEKLFF,TGTGCCAGCATTAGGATGACAGGGGATACAACTAATGAAAAACTGTTTTTT
.,.,TRBJ1-2,TRBV19,CASSPVSQVRYGYTF,TGTGCCAGTAGCCCCGTTTCGCAGGTTCGATATGGCTACACCTTC
few,.,TRBJ2-6,TRBV7-7,CASSRTFGGANVLTF,TGTGCTAGCAGCCGGACATTCGGTGGGGCCAACGTCCTGACTTTC
.,.,TRBJ2-7,TRBV27,CASSLRGQSNEQYF,TGTGCCAGCAGTCTTAGAGGACAGAGCAACGAGCAGTACTTC
.,.,TRBJ1-4,TRBV5-6,CASSSPSQEATNEKLFF,TGTGCCAGCAGCTCCCCATCGCAGGAGGCAACTAATGAAAAACTGTTTTTT
.,TRBD1,TRBJ2-6,TRBV6-6,CASSYPTGAGANVLTF,TGTGCCAGCAGTTACCCGACAGGGGCCGGGGCCAACGTCCTGACTTTC
.,TRBD1,TRBJ1-6,TRBV6-1,CASSEAGGQGNSPLHF,TGTGCCAGCAGTGAAGCGGGAGGACAGGGAAATTCACCCCTCCACTTT
.,TRBD2,TRBJ2-5,TRBV11-2,CASSSPGLAGGRGTQYF,TGTGCCAGCAGCTCCCCGGGACTAGCGGGAGGCCGCGGGACCCAGTACTTC
.,TRBD1,TRBJ1-5,TRBV5-1,CASSPGQGEGQPQHF,TGCGCCAGCAGCCCCGGACAGGGGGAAGGCCAGCCCCAGCATTTT
.,.,TRBJ2-5,TRBV10-1,CASSASGGRETQYF,TGCGCCAGCAGTGCATCAGGGGGGAGAGAGACCCAGTACTTC
.,TRBD1,TRBJ1-2,TRBV9,CASSQGQVNYGYTF,TGTGCCAGCAGCCAGGGACAGGTAAACTATGGCTACACCTTC
.,.,TRBJ2-7,TRBV4-3,CASSHSATGEGYEQYF,TGCGCCAGCAGCCACTCTGCGACAGGGGAGGGCTACGAGCAGTACTTC
.,TRBD1,TRBJ2-7,TRBV7-7,CASSPLTGGYEQYF,TGTGCTAGCAGCCCCTTGACAGGGGGATACGAGCAGTACTTC
.,TRBD2,TRBJ2-5,TRBV7-2,CASSSRLAEQETQYF,TGTGCCAGCAGCTCCCGACTAGCGGAACAAGAGACCCAGTACTTC
few,TRBD2,TRBJ2-1,TRBV4-3,CASSQPPAGTSPLGEQFF,TGCGCCAGCAGCCAACCTCCAGCGGGGACTAGTCCCCTGGGGGAGCAGTTCTTC
.,.,TRBJ1-5,TRBV5-5,CASSLLNQPQHF,TGTGCCAGCAGCTTACTAAATCAGCCCCAGCATTTT
.,TRBD1,TRBJ1-2,TRBV6-1,CASSPQDRAYGYTF,TGTGCCAGCAGTCCCCAGGACAGGGCCTATGGCTACACCTTC
.,.,TRBJ1-3,TRBV6-5,CASRGSGGNTIYF,TGTGCCAGCAGGGGATCAGGGGGAAACACCATATATTTT
.,TRBD1,TRBJ2-7,TRBV28,CASSLGTGPFYEQYF,TGTGCCAGCAGTTTGGGGACAGGGCCTTTCTACGAGCAGTACTTC
once,.,TRBJ2-5,TRBV7-2,CASSASGVQETQYF,TGTGCCAGCAGCGCCTCGGGAGTTCAAGAGACCCAGTACTTC
.,.,TRBJ2-3,TRBV13,CASSSRGTVSTDTQYF,TGTGCCAGCAGTTCACGGGGGACAGTGAGCACAGATACGCAGTATTTT
.,.,TRBJ2-3,TRBV5-6,CASSLRLVPVDTQYF,TGTGCCAGCAGCTTGCGGTTAGTTCCCGTAGATACGCAGTATTTT
.,.,TRBJ1-1,TRBV5-1,CASSTDSLNTEAFF,TGCGCCAGCAGTACGGACAGCCTGAACACTGAAGCTTTCTTT
.,TRBD1,TRBJ2-7,TRBV23-1,CASSHLPGTGRSYEQYF,TGCGCCAGCAGTCACCTTCCCGGGACAGGGCGATCCTACGAGCAGTACTTC
once,TRBD1,TRBJ2-3,TRBV2,CASSSPGGRPDTQYF,TGTGCCAGCAGTTCCCCAGGGGGCCGTCCAGATACGCAGTATTTT
.,TRBD1,TRBJ1-1,TRBV5-1,CASRPPGQENTEAFF,TGCGCCAGCAGACCTCCGGGACAGGAGAACACTGAAGCTTTCTTT
.,TRBD1,TRBJ1-5,TRBV2,CASNGGKNRQGPQHF,TGTGCCAGCAATGGGGGAAAAAATCGACAGGGGCCCCAGCATTTT
.,.,TRBJ1-5,TRBV5-1,CASSLGPGGEQPQHF,TGCGCCAGCAGCTTGGGACCCGGAGGGGAACAGCCCCAGCATTTT
.,.,TRBJ1-2,TRBV2,CASSKGITNYGYTF,TGTGCCAGCAGTAAGGGGATCACTAACTATGGCTACACCTTC
.,.,TRBJ2-7,TRBV25-1,CASSPAENGIYEQYF,TGTGCCAGCAGCCCTGCGGAAAACGGAATCTACGAGCAGTACTTC